This TCR beta chain emerged from a study of blood T cell repertoires in COVID-19. Overall study context: Acute and convalescent COVID-19 samples came from the United States, Italy and Spain.

Followed over time, Seattle patients had been enrolled while infection was active. TCRdb's table, derived via immunoSEQ multiplex PCR, lists solely in-frame clones and lacks some. The sample has more than 75,000 clones; roughly 90% are singletons. The CDR3 spans 15 residues. V shed 4 bases and J 8 bases; nucleotides not matched to a gene: 6. Germline assignment: CDR1 SGHTA and CDR2 FQGTGA. Sequenced: peripheral blood. The TCR comes from a man aged 50-59 years with COVID-19, enrolled during active disease. This rearrangement joins TRBV7-3 to TRBJ2-1; 12 nucleotides match TRBD2. This chain's CDR3 is CASSSSGGARDEQFF. The DNA for the CDR3 is TGTGCCAGCAGCTCTAGCGGGGGGGCCAGAGATGAGCAGTTCTTC.